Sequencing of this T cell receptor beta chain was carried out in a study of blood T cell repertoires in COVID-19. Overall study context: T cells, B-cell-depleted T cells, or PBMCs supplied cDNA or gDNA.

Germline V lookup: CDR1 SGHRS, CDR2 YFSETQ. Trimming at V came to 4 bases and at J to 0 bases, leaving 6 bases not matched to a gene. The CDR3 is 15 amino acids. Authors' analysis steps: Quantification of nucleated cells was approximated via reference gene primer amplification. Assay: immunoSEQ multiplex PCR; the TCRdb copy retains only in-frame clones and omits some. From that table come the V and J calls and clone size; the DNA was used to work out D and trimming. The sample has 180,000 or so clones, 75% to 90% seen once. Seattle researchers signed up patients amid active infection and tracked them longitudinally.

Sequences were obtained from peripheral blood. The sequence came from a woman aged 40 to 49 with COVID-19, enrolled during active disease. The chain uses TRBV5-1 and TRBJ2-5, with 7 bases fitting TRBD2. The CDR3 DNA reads TGCGCCAGCAGCCCAAGGGGAGGGTACCAAGAGACCCAGTACTTC. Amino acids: CASSPRGGYQETQYF.